The source of this TCR beta chain is a study of blood T cells in healthy people across ages. Study observations and caveats: While age rose, TCR beta diversity per million T cells dropped in a roughly linear way.

Through a sample-barcoded 5' primer and a J-beta primer mix, a second PCR was run for roughly 7 to 12 cycles. Tagging of each cDNA molecule was performed by a template-switch adaptor with 12 random nucleotides. TCRdb re-called the 5' RACE reads through MiXCR, storing one row per CDR3 protein. The sample has approximately 850,000 distinct CDR3 sequences; roughly 44% are singletons. Remarks on this clonotype: Its antigen is unidentified.

Trimming shortened V by 7 bases and J by 0 bases, and 13 bases separated the two germline ends. CDR1 and CDR2 (germline): MNHNS, SASEGT. The CDR3 is 14 amino acids. The sequenced sample consisted of blood. V and J are TRBV6-1 and TRBJ2-7; tentatively, D is TRBD2 (5 bases). The receptor was derived from a man aged 60 to 75 in good health. Written as DNA, the CDR3 is TGTGCCAGCACGTTAGGTGGACTCTCCTACGAGCAGTACTTC. This encodes CASTLGGLSYEQYF.